These T cell receptor beta chains were read from a single sample in a study of T cell responses to AZD1222 COVID-19 vaccine. Sequenced by immunoSEQ multiplex PCR; TCRdb stores in-frame clones only, minus some. The sample lists 100,000 to 150,000 clones, roughly 91% seen once, with 3.5% in the top ten. The source material was peripheral blood, sampled 28 days after the second AZD1222 dose. Receptor source: an adult who received the AZD1222 COVID-19 vaccine. Each CDR3 is given with its conserved first and last residue. D genes are given only for firm matches. Rows may omit the clone size; those that give it use once, few, many or a size class.

CDR3nt,CDR3aa,abundance,j_gene,d_gene,v_gene
TGTGCCAGCAGCCCTTCGACCCGAGGGGATACGCAGTATTTT,CASSPSTRGDTQYF,NA,TRBJ2-3,NA,TRBV6-4
TGTGCCAGCAGTAGACAGAGCTCCTATAATTCACCCCTCCACTTT,CASSRQSSYNSPLHF,NA,TRBJ1-6,NA,TRBV9
TGCAGCGTTGGAGTCTCAAAAGAGACCCAGTACTTC,CSVGVSKETQYF,NA,TRBJ2-5,NA,TRBV29-1
TGTGCCAGTACCTCGGGACAGGGCTACTACGAGCAGTACTTC,CASTSGQGYYEQYF,NA,TRBJ2-7,TRBD1,TRBV19
TGTGCCAGCAGTCCTAGCGGGACTCGGTACGAGCAGTACTTC,CASSPSGTRYEQYF,NA,TRBJ2-7,TRBD2,TRBV3-1/TRBV3-2
TGTGCCAGCAGCCTACTATATAGGGGGCGAGAGCAGTACTTC,CASSLLYRGREQYF,NA,TRBJ2-7,TRBD1,TRBV7-7
TGTGCCACCAAGGTGGGGGCTCATCAGCCCCAGCATTTT,CATKVGAHQPQHF,NA,TRBJ1-5,NA,TRBV10-3
TGCGCCAGCAGCTCAGAGCGGAAGTACAATGAGCAGTTCTTC,CASSSERKYNEQFF,NA,TRBJ2-1,NA,TRBV5-1
TGTGCCTGGAGTGACAAGAGGGGGCTACAACGGCGGGGCTACACCTTC,CAWSDKRGLQRRGYTF,NA,TRBJ1-2,TRBD1,TRBV30
TGTGCCAGCATCACCAAGGGGCAGGGGGCGCGGGATTCACCCCTCCACTTT,CASITKGQGARDSPLHF,NA,TRBJ1-6,TRBD1,TRBV7-2
TGTGCCACCACACCTCGGGACGGTAATCAGCCCCAGCATTTT,CATTPRDGNQPQHF,many,TRBJ1-5,NA,TRBV10-3
TGTGCCGTGAGCCGGGATTCCAATCAGCCCCAGCATTTT,CAVSRDSNQPQHF,NA,TRBJ1-5,NA,TRBV30
TGTGCCAGCAGCCCTATCCCGGGACTAGCGAGCTACGAGCAGTACTTC,CASSPIPGLASYEQYF,NA,TRBJ2-7,TRBD2,TRBV9
TGTGCCAGCAGCTTGGTTGGACAGTTTAATCAGCCCCAGCATTTT,CASSLVGQFNQPQHF,NA,TRBJ1-5,NA,TRBV5-8
TGTGCCAGCAGTTTGGGACAGGTGGGGGGTTACGAGCAGTACTTC,CASSLGQVGGYEQYF,NA,TRBJ2-7,TRBD1,TRBV6-5
TGTGCCAGCACGCAGGGCTATGGCTACACCTTC,CASTQGYGYTF,NA,TRBJ1-2,NA,TRBV2
TGTGCTAGTGGTTTGGACTTGCTAGCGGGTGAGCAGTTCTTC,CASGLDLLAGEQFF,NA,TRBJ2-1,TRBD2,TRBV12-5
TGCGCCAGCAGCCAAGATTACGGGGTGAACACTGAAGCTTTCTTT,CASSQDYGVNTEAFF,NA,TRBJ1-1,NA,TRBV4-3
TGTGCCACCCGGCCCGGGACAGATCAAGGGGAGCTGTTTTTT,CATRPGTDQGELFF,NA,TRBJ2-2,TRBD1,TRBV24-1
TGTGCCAGCAGTTTATCGGGACACAGCTCCTACGAGCAGTACTTC,CASSLSGHSSYEQYF,NA,TRBJ2-7,NA,TRBV28
TGTGCCAGCAGGACAGGCACAGATACGCAGTATTTT,CASRTGTDTQYF,NA,TRBJ2-3,NA,TRBV6-5
TGTGCCAGCAGCCAAGATCGAGGGCCTCTCAGTGAGCAGTTCTTC,CASSQDRGPLSEQFF,NA,TRBJ2-1,NA,TRBV4-2
TGTGCCAGCAGCGGTAGACTAGCGGGCTACAATGAGCAGTTCTTC,CASSGRLAGYNEQFF,few,TRBJ2-1,TRBD2,TRBV7-8
TGTGCCAGCAGCGTAAGCGGAGACTACAATGAGCAGTTCTTC,CASSVSGDYNEQFF,NA,TRBJ2-1,NA,TRBV11-3
TGTGCCAGCAGCAAGCGGACAGCTGAAGCTTTCTTT,CASSKRTAEAFF,NA,TRBJ1-1,NA,TRBV7-9
TGTGCCAGCAGCGCGGACAACCAAGAGACCCAGTACTTC,CASSADNQETQYF,NA,TRBJ2-5,NA,TRBV9
TGTGCCAGCAGCTTAGAGACAGGGAGGTACGAGCAGTACTTC,CASSLETGRYEQYF,NA,TRBJ2-7,NA,TRBV7-9
TGTGCCAGCAGTTACGGAGGGGGAAGAAACATTCAGTACTTC,CASSYGGGRNIQYF,NA,TRBJ2-4,NA,TRBV6-2/TRBV6-3
TGTGCTAGTGGTTTGGCGGGACAGAACAATTCACCCCTCCACTTT,CASGLAGQNNSPLHF,NA,TRBJ1-6,TRBD1,TRBV12-5
TGTGCCAGCAGTTACAGGGGCACTGAAGCTTTCTTT,CASSYRGTEAFF,once,TRBJ1-1,TRBD1,TRBV27
TGTGCCAGCAGTTATGAGAGTTTTGAGCAGTTCTTC,CASSYESFEQFF,few,TRBJ2-1,NA,TRBV6-6
TGTGCCAGCAGCGCAGCAGGGGGAACTGAAGCTTTCTTT,CASSAAGGTEAFF,NA,TRBJ1-1,TRBD1,TRBV7-3
TGTGCCAGCAGCCCATCCCTCGCGGGGAATGATGAAGCTTTCTTT,CASSPSLAGNDEAFF,once,TRBJ1-1,NA,TRBV7-3
TGTGCCAGCAGGTCACCGACAGAGATGAACACTGAAGCTTTCTTT,CASRSPTEMNTEAFF,NA,TRBJ1-1,NA,TRBV5-5
TGTGCCAGCAGCCAGGGGGTCCAAGAGACCCAGTACTTC,CASSQGVQETQYF,NA,TRBJ2-5,TRBD1,TRBV18
TGTGCCAGCAGCGTAGGAGTCTATGGCTACACCTTC,CASSVGVYGYTF,NA,TRBJ1-2,NA,TRBV9
TGTGCCAGCAGCCGTCTCCCCTGGCCCTACGAGCAGTACTTC,CASSRLPWPYEQYF,NA,TRBJ2-7,NA,TRBV3-1/TRBV3-2